This entry lists 12 T cell receptor beta chains sequenced from one sample in a study of shared clonotypes between healthy human individuals (dated by TCRdb to the early 2020s). The method was the immunoSEQ multiplex PCR assay. TCRdb holds this immuneACCESS table with in-frame rearrangements only. Some clones are missing; in checked studies, unresolved V genes explain under half, and the rest has no known cause. Within this sample are roughly 2 million clones, with about 94% of them counted one time only. The leading ten clones occupy approximately 0.13% of the sample. Source material: naive CD4+ T cells sorted from blood. The cell subset or site label, read with the paper, signifies: CD45RA+ positively selected. All receptors come from a man aged 18 to 29 in good health.

The chain joins TRBV11-3 to TRBJ2-5; TRBD1 matches at 10 bases. The CDR3 has 17 amino acids. Trimming took 3 bases from V and 1 from J; bases not matched to a gene: 8. Germline V gene sequence: CDR1 SGHNT, CDR2 YENEEA. The CDR3 nucleotides read TGTGCCAGCAGCTTCTCAGCCGGGACAGGGGCCCAAGAGACCCAGTACTTC. It yields the protein CASSFSAGTGAQETQYF.

The chain links TRBV25-1 to TRBJ1-2, with TRBD1 matching over 7 bases. V gave up 6 bases and J gave up 3 bases; unmatched junction bases: 13. Looked up from germline, CDR1 is MGHDK and CDR2 is SYGVNS. The CDR3 covers 16 residues. In nucleotides, the CDR3 is TGTGCCAGCAGCCCCCTGACAGGGTCGGGGGACTATGGCTACACCTTC. Translating gives CASSPLTGSGDYGYTF.

The chain joins TRBV5-1 to TRBJ2-5, with 10 bases fitting TRBD1. V shed 0 bases, J shed 9 bases, and the junction held 5 bases outside the gene matches. Germline CDR1 reads SGHRS; CDR2 reads YFSETQ. CDR3 length: 14 amino acids. CDR3 region: CASSLEGQGWAQYF. The CDR3 DNA is TGCGCCAGCAGCTTGGAGGGACAGGGGTGGGCCCAGTACTTC.

The CDR3 coding sequence is TGTGCCAGCAGCCTAAGTTCCGATCAGCCCCAGCATTTT. Encoded protein: CASSLSSDQPQHF. J is TRBJ1-5 and V is TRBV7-9; D is unclear. Germline V gene lookup returns CDR1 SEHNR and CDR2 FQNEAQ (reference sequence). The CDR3 extends over 13 amino acids. V lost 5 bases and J 5 bases, leaving 10 bases between the germline ends.

The genes are TRBV19 and TRBJ1-2; D perhaps matches TRBD1 (5 bases). The CDR3 covers 15 residues. Germline loops: CDR1 LNHDA, CDR2 SQIVND (reference sequence). Trimming removed 3 bases from V and 3 bases from J, with 14 bases in between. The CDR3 sequence: CASSIGADPYYGYTF. The CDR3 bases are TGTGCCAGTAGTATTGGGGCGGATCCGTACTATGGCTACACCTTC.

The chain has TRBV5-1 and TRBJ2-2, with 7 bases that match TRBD1. The length of the CDR3 is 16 residues. Trimming removed 0 bases from V and 4 bases from J; junction bases left unmatched: 6. Per germline, CDR1 SGHRS and CDR2 YFSETQ. CDR3 residues: CASSLGGGASTGELFF. CDR3 nucleotide sequence: TGCGCCAGCAGCTTGGGAGGGGGCGCGTCCACCGGGGAGCTGTTTTTT.

This clone was seen a single time. The genes are TRBV5-1 and TRBJ1-4, with 7 nucleotides matching TRBD1. The CDR3 is 15 amino acids. With V trimmed by 4 bases and J by 2 bases, 5 bases remained unmatched. Per germline, CDR1 SGHRS and CDR2 YFSETQ. CDR3 nucleotides: TGCGCCAGCAGCCTCCTACAGGGGACTAATGAAAAACTGTTTTTT. Translation: CASSLLQGTNEKLFF.

V gene TRBV19 combines with J gene TRBJ2-7; 9 nucleotides agree with TRBD1. The CDR3 is 16 amino acids. Germline assignment: CDR1 LNHDA and CDR2 SQIVND (reference sequence). Trimming cost V 5 bases and J 1 base; bases outside gene matches: 9. CDR3 protein: CASSRGTGSSSYEQYF. The CDR3 bases are TGTGCCAGTAGTCGGGGGACAGGGAGCTCTTCCTACGAGCAGTACTTC.

With regard to this clone: Different DNA sequences within this sample yield the same CDR3. V gene TRBV9 combines with J gene TRBJ2-1; 14 bases are a match to TRBD2. The CDR3 spans 15 residues. CDR1 and CDR2 from the germline V gene are SGDLS and YYNGEE. Unmatched junction bases numbered 4, after V lost 4 bases and J lost 7 bases. DNA of the CDR3: TGTGCCAGCAGCTCAAGGACTAGCGGGAGGAATGAGCAGTTCTTC. It codes for CASSSRTSGRNEQFF. Full variable domain (rest looked up from reference TRBV9 and TRBJ2-1): DSGVTQTPKHLITATGQRVTLRCSPRSGDLSVYWYQQSLDQGLQFLIQYYNGEERAKGNILERFSAQQFPDLHSELNLSSLELGDSALYFCASSSRTSGRNEQFFGPGTRLTVL.

The V call is TRBV2, the J call TRBJ2-7; possibly TRBD1 for D (5 bases). The CDR3 extends over 13 amino acids. The germline V gene has CDR1 SNHLY and CDR2 FYNNEI. V lost 7 bases and J 0 bases, leaving 10 bases between the germline ends. The CDR3 DNA is TGTGCCAGCACGAACCAGGGCTCCTACGAGCAGTACTTC. This gives the protein CASTNQGSYEQYF.

This chain links TRBV10-2 with TRBJ2-3; 10 bases are a match to TRBD2. The CDR3 runs to 13 residues. The V segment lost 8 bases and the J segment 4 bases; nucleotides outside the gene matches: 3. Germline V gene data show CDR1 as WSHSY and CDR2 as SAAADI. The CDR3: CASEGTSADTQYF. In DNA form, the CDR3 reads TGCGCCAGCGAAGGGACTAGCGCAGATACGCAGTATTTT.

The table lists this clone with a few counts. The chain employs TRBV4-1 and TRBJ1-1, with D hard to call. V dropped 1 base and J dropped 1 base, with 10 bases sitting between them. Germline V gene data show CDR1 as MGHRA and CDR2 as YSYEKL. The CDR3 runs to 15 residues. For the CDR3, the DNA is TGCGCCAGCAGCCAAGGGCGGTTGAGGAACACTGAAGCTTTCTTT. It codes for CASSQGRLRNTEAFF.